This record concerns one T cell receptor beta chain sequence. Its matching antigen is unknown. Reverse transcription of roughly 0.45 to 1 ug RNA used random hexamers. In TCRdb, the immunoSEQ multiplex PCR reads were re-called with MiXCR into one record per CDR3 protein. Counted here are around 150,000 distinct CDR3 sequences, approximately 96% occurring once; the ten biggest clones make up over 0.075%. The entry originates in a study of CD8 T cells in Susac syndrome. From blood CD8+ and CD4+ T cells, TCR beta sequences were generated. TEMRA cells were enriched by FACS, while CD8+ and CD4+ T cells were obtained through a negative isolation that was performed magnetically. General study points: The CD4+ T cell repertoire of patients with Susac syndrome showed no detectable clonal expansion.

The V gene end was trimmed by 6 bases and the J gene end by 7 bases; junction bases not matched to a gene: 6. Germline V gene lookup returns CDR1 SGHDN and CDR2 FVKESK. This CDR3 is built from 14 residues. The source of this sequence is a human donor with Susac syndrome. Sequencing was performed on CD4+ T cells from PBMCs. V is TRBV14 and J is TRBJ1-4; TRBD1 matches at 9 bases. CDR3 nucleotides: TGTGCCAGCAGACCGACAGGGGGAACTGAAAAACTGTTTTTT. It specifies CASRPTGGTEKLFF. Full variable domain (rest looked up from reference TRBV14 and TRBJ1-4): EAGVTQFPSHSVIEKGQTVTLRCDPISGHDNLYWYRRVMGKEIKFLLHFVKESKQDESGMPNNRFLAERTGGTYSTLKVQPAELEDSGVYFCASRPTGGTEKLFFGSGTQLSVL.